This T cell receptor (beta chain) was sequenced in a study of blood T cell repertoires in COVID-19 (TCRdb year 2020). For the study in its entirety: The collaborator samples originated in the United States, Italy and Spain and spanned the acute and convalescent phases of COVID-19. A de-identified subject ID, COVID-19 status, age in years and sex were almost always included in the sample metadata. The repertoires were made available in a free public database intended to serve as a resource for research on the immune response to SARS-CoV-2. Subjects who had been exposed to COVID-19, were actively infected with it, or had recovered from it provided the deeply sampled blood TCRbeta repertoires that made up the dataset. HLA class I and class II types, where available, came from metadata supplied by the sample provider rather than from assay-based typing. The prospective study material was composed of cDNA or gDNA derived from T cells, B-cell-depleted T cells, or PBMCs. The samples were drawn from two sources: the first 160 participants of the ongoing ImmuneRACE study, and 1,254 subjects contributed by 6 global collaborators. General study outcomes and caveats: Clinical and demographic metadata were provided uncurated, with the amount varying by source and participant.

With regard to this clone: Its antigen remains unidentified. Base qualities are not provided; no much larger clone lies one nucleotide away.

The immunoSEQ Assay, a bias-controlled multiplex PCR, was used to amplify TCRbeta CDR3 regions from genomic DNA. The source study handled its data this way. Within the assay, amplification of reference gene primers was used to estimate how many nucleated cells each sample contained. To quantify the absolute abundance of each unique TCRbeta CDR3 rearrangement, sequence reads were collapsed and filtered. Productive Simpson clonality was computed per sample as the square root of Simpson's diversity index over productive rearrangements. In TCRdb, the immuneACCESS table is reduced to in-frame sequences with V and J assigned. These tables do not hold every clone; where another copy was compared, an unresolved V gene accounts for under half, and the others remain unexplained. The V and J calls and the clone size are those of that table, but D and trimming were determined from the DNA. The sample data list around 190,000 clones, and about 91% of these were observed just once. The leading ten clones occupy approximately 10% of the sample.

The CDR3 runs 16 residues from the cysteine to the phenylalanine. Only the CDR3 region is kept as DNA, spanning 48 bases read in frame from base 1. The V and J ends are trimmed by 1 base and 0 bases, leaving 10 bases between them. The germline V gene yields MGHRA for CDR1 and YSYEKL for CDR2. In the prospective study, participants were about 18 to 89 years old, resided in about two dozen geographic areas of the United States, and were enrolled through a virtual design. In the prospective study, cohorts were assigned on the basis of participant-reported clinical history obtained from a screening survey and a study questionnaire. In the prospective study, mobile phlebotomists collected whole blood, serum and a nasopharyngeal or oropharyngeal swab from each participant. Prospective study participants could optionally give additional blood draws and questionnaires over a roughly two-month period. Before DNA extraction, prospective study blood samples were shipped either frozen or at room temperature.

Sequenced: PBMCs or T cells enriched from blood (not recorded which). The sequence was obtained from a young man with acute COVID-19. The sequence is built from TRBV4-1 and TRBJ2-1; the best D guess is TRBD2, with 6 bases matching. The encoded CDR3 is CASSQGHGSSYNEQFF. The bases are TGCGCCAGCAGCCAAGGCCACGGGAGCTCCTACAATGAGCAGTTCTTC.